These T cell receptor beta chains were read from a single sample in a study of shared clonotypes between healthy human individuals. The method was immunoSEQ multiplex PCR; TCRdb's version includes in-frame clones alone and lacks a portion of them. The sample includes roughly 2,000,000 clones, about 94% of them seen just once. What was sequenced was naive CD8+ T cells sorted from blood. Source of these receptors: a young man in good health. Both conserved end residues are part of each CDR3. D genes are given only for firm matches. Clone size is stated in some rows and not others, as once, few, many or a class when expanded.

abundance	d_gene	v_gene	j_gene	CDR3nt	CDR3aa
once	.	TRBV6-5	TRBJ2-1	TGTGCCAGCAGTTACGGTCTAGATGAGTTCTTC	CASSYGLDEFF
.	TRBD2	TRBV19	TRBJ2-1	TGTGCCAGAAATAGCGGGGCCGGGGGCAATGAGCAGTTCTTC	CARNSGAGGNEQFF
.	.	TRBV4-3	TRBJ1-5	TGCGCCAGCAGCCAAGAATGGAGGTGGGTCCAGCATTTT	CASSQEWRWVQHF
.	.	TRBV27	TRBJ2-1	TGTGCCAGCAGTTCTCCAGGAGTATTCTACAATGAGCAGTTCTTC	CASSSPGVFYNEQFF
once	.	TRBV27	TRBJ2-7	TGTGCCAGCAGTTTCTATCCGGGGTCCTACGAGCAGTACTTC	CASSFYPGSYEQYF
once	.	TRBV2	TRBJ2-5	TGTGCCTCGCACTCCGGGGCCCAAGAGACCCAGTACTTC	CASHSGAQETQYF
.	.	TRBV5-6	TRBJ2-3	TGTGCCAGCAGCTTACCGGGATCTAGCACAGATACGCAGTATTTT	CASSLPGSSTDTQYF
.	.	TRBV14	TRBJ1-6	TGTGCCAGCAGCCAGCAGGGAAATTCACCCCTCCACTTT	CASSQQGNSPLHF
.	.	TRBV27	TRBJ2-7	TGTGCCAGCAGTTTTGGAGGGCCTTCCTACGAGCAGTACTTC	CASSFGGPSYEQYF
.	TRBD2	TRBV5-5	TRBJ2-7	TGTGCCAGCAGCTTGGATACGGGACTAGCGGGTTACGAGCAGTACTTC	CASSLDTGLAGYEQYF
once	.	TRBV29-1	TRBJ2-5	TGCAGCGTTGTTATTGAGACCCAGTACTTC	CSVVIETQYF
once	.	TRBV5-5	TRBJ2-7	TGTGCCAGCAGCTTCGGGAGCCAGGGAGGACTCTACGAGCAGTACTTC	CASSFGSQGGLYEQYF
.	.	TRBV11-2	TRBJ1-4	TGTGCCAGCAGCTCTATTGCAACTAATGAAAAACTGTTTTTT	CASSSIATNEKLFF
.	TRBD2	TRBV27	TRBJ2-3	TGTGCCAGCAGTTTAAGTCGTCTAGCGGGGGCCGGAGGCACAGATACGCAGTATTTT	CASSLSRLAGAGGTDTQYF
.	.	TRBV4-1	TRBJ2-7	TGCGCCAGCAGCCAAGGACTTCTCTCCTACGAGCAGTACTTC	CASSQGLLSYEQYF
.	TRBD2	TRBV9	TRBJ2-7	TGTGCCAGCAGCGTCGGACTAGCGGGAGGCGAGCAGTACTTC	CASSVGLAGGEQYF
.	TRBD2	TRBV6-6	TRBJ2-5	TGTGCCAGCAGTCCTCATAGCGGGAATCGGGAGACCCAGTACTTC	CASSPHSGNRETQYF
.	.	TRBV6-1	TRBJ1-2	TGTGCCAGCAGTGAAGAGAAGAGGGAGTGGGTCTATGGCTACACCTTC	CASSEEKREWVYGYTF
few	.	TRBV2	TRBJ1-1	TGTGCCAGCAGTGACAGGACTCGCACTGAAGCTTTCTTT	CASSDRTRTEAFF
.	TRBD1	TRBV13	TRBJ2-7	TGTGCCAGCAGCCCGGCGGGACAGGGCTCCTACGAGCAGTACTTC	CASSPAGQGSYEQYF
once	.	TRBV4-3	TRBJ2-7	TGCGCCAGCAGCCAGGACAGCTTAGACTACGAGCAGTACTTC	CASSQDSLDYEQYF
.	.	TRBV4-1	TRBJ2-3	TGCGCCAGCAGCCAAAGAAACAGGGCCGGAGATACGCAGTATTTT	CASSQRNRAGDTQYF
.	TRBD1	TRBV9	TRBJ2-2	TGTGCCAGCAGCGTAGCTGGCCAGGGGGCGAACGGGGAGCTGTTTTTT	CASSVAGQGANGELFF
.	.	TRBV6-6	TRBJ2-7	TGTGCCAGCAGTGCAGGGACCTTGAGCTCCTACGAGCAGTACTTC	CASSAGTLSSYEQYF
.	.	TRBV25-1	TRBJ2-5	TGTGCCAGCAGTGAACCAGGGGACACCATACAAGAGACCCAGTACTTC	CASSEPGDTIQETQYF
once	.	TRBV10-2	TRBJ1-5	TGCGCCAGCAGTGAAGGGGCAGGGAGTAATCAGCCCCAGCATTTT	CASSEGAGSNQPQHF
.	TRBD1	TRBV5-4	TRBJ2-4	TGTGCCAGCAGCCCCGGGACAGGGGGCGCAGGGACTCAGTACTTC	CASSPGTGGAGTQYF
.	.	TRBV5-1	TRBJ1-3	TGCGCCAGCAGCTCCGACGGGAACTCTGGAAACACCATATATTTT	CASSSDGNSGNTIYF
.	.	TRBV11-2	TRBJ2-1	TGTGCCAGCAGCTTAGTTCCAAATGAGCAGTTCTTC	CASSLVPNEQFF
.	.	TRBV27	TRBJ1-1	TGTGCCAGCAGTTTATCCAGGGTCGCTGAAGCTTTCTTT	CASSLSRVAEAFF
.	TRBD1	TRBV7-8	TRBJ1-1	TGTGCCAGCAGCTTAGTTTATGACAGGGGGAACACTGAAGCTTTCTTT	CASSLVYDRGNTEAFF
.	.	TRBV9	TRBJ2-1	TGTGCCAGCAGCGTAGCTAATCCGGAGGTCCACAATGAGCAGTTCTTC	CASSVANPEVHNEQFF
.	.	TRBV28	TRBJ1-1	TGTGCCAGCAGCCTGCGCGGGTATGGGTATGTAAACACTGAAGCTTTCTTT	CASSLRGYGYVNTEAFF
.	.	TRBV5-3	TRBJ1-6	TGTGCCAGAAGCTTGGTATTCAGCTCCTATAATTCACCCCTCCACTTT	CARSLVFSSYNSPLHF
once	.	TRBV4-1	TRBJ1-4	TGCGCCAGCAGCCCGCAGGCAACTAATGAAAAACTGTTTTTT	CASSPQATNEKLFF
.	.	TRBV7-6	TRBJ2-7	TGTGCCAGCAGCTTAACTGGGGACTACGAGCAGTACTTC	CASSLTGDYEQYF
.	.	TRBV9	TRBJ2-3	TGTGCCAGCAGCCTACTTGGGGGGGCCACAGATACGCAGTATTTT	CASSLLGGATDTQYF
.	TRBD2	TRBV5-4	TRBJ2-4	TGTGCCAGCAGCGGGAGGGTAGAAAACATTCAGTACTTC	CASSGRVENIQYF
.	.	TRBV5-4	TRBJ2-5	TGTGCCAGCAGCTTGGCCGGGGGGGGACAGCAAGAGACCCAGTACTTC	CASSLAGGGQQETQYF
once	TRBD1	TRBV11-1	TRBJ1-6	TGTGCCAGCAGCTTAAGGCAGGGGGAGAATTCACCCCTCCACTTT	CASSLRQGENSPLHF
few	.	TRBV10-3	TRBJ1-1	TGTGCCATCAGTGAGTCGGGATATGAAGCTTTCTTT	CAISESGYEAFF
.	.	TRBV21-1	TRBJ2-5	TGTGCCAGCAGCGAAGACGGTCCAGGGGGACAAGAGACCCAGTACTTC	CASSEDGPGGQETQYF
once	.	TRBV4-1	TRBJ1-1	TGCGCCAGCAGCCAAGTTACGGGGCTTACTGAAGCTTTCTTT	CASSQVTGLTEAFF
.	.	TRBV2	TRBJ2-5	TGTGCCAGCAGTGATGGGGCAGGGACGGGGGAGACCCAGTACTTC	CASSDGAGTGETQYF
.	.	TRBV28	TRBJ1-1	TGTGCCAGCAGTTTGGGGGCTAGCACTGAAGCTTTCTTT	CASSLGASTEAFF
.	.	TRBV7-9	TRBJ2-7	TGTGCCAGCAGCTCCACCCGACACGGCCGACCCTACGAGCAGTACTTC	CASSSTRHGRPYEQYF
.	.	TRBV4-1	TRBJ2-3	TGCGCCAGCAGTCTGAGCACAGATACGCAGTATTTT	CASSLSTDTQYF